The subject of this entry is one T cell receptor (beta chain). Antigen unknown. The data were obtained in a study of OX40 agonist ivuxolimab in advanced cancers. The investigators sampled blood at baseline, at cycle 4 day 1, and at cycle 7 day 1. CDR1 and CDR2 (germline): PRHDT, FYEKMQ (reference sequence). Trimming took off 4 bases at V and 4 bases at J, with 10 bases between the two ends. CDR3 length: 13 amino acids. Study outcomes and limitations: Relative to CD4+, CD8+ T cells held more expanded clones on average.

Data came from immunoSEQ multiplex PCR; TCRdb stores just in-frame clones and leaves some out. The sample lists around 15,000 clones, around 62% seen once, with roughly 9.1% in the top ten. The V and J genes are TRBV13 and TRBJ2-5; D is ambiguous. The sample in question was CD4+ or CD8+ T cells sorted from blood, obtained in a trial of the OX40 agonist ivuxolimab. The sequence was obtained from an adult with an advanced solid tumor such as melanoma, head and neck, liver or kidney cancer. The CDR3 loop reads CASSSDLAETQYF. In nucleotides, the CDR3 is TGTGCCAGCAGCTCGGACCTTGCAGAGACCCAGTACTTC.